This T cell receptor beta chain was recovered during a study of cytomegalovirus exposure and HLA in healthy donors. This clone was counted once. An end of the junction differs from the germline gene, which may be a read error. The same CDR3 is also encoded by other DNA sequences in this sample. The PCR was carried out with 60 Vbeta primers and 13 Jbeta primers. Generated by immunoSEQ multiplex PCR, the TCRdb table keeps only in-frame clones and is missing some. This table has about 78,000 clones, about 80% appearing once. The germline gives CDR1 MNHEY, CDR2 SMNVEV (reference sequence). The CDR3 is made up of 13 amino acids.

This receptor was taken from a woman between 45 and 65 years old in good health and CMV-seropositive. Specimen: PBMCs. The chain joins TRBV27 to TRBJ1-4; possibly TRBD1 for D (6 bases). The CDR3 spells CASSYRGNEKLFF. The CDR3 DNA follows: TGCGCCAGCAGTTATAGGGGGAATGAAAAACTGTTTTTT.